Listed below are T cell receptor beta chains from one sample, sequenced in a study of early T cells in non-severe SARS-CoV-2 infection. TCRdb called the 5' RACE reads again in MiXCR, with one record for every CDR3 protein. The sample records 70,000 to 85,000 distinct CDR3 sequences, 5% being singletons. This material consisted of whole blood, taken at baseline. The receptors were sampled from an adult who was a healthcare worker with PCR-confirmed SARS-CoV-2 infection or an uninfected control (not recorded which). Each CDR3 is given with its conserved first and last residue. D genes are given only for firm matches. The listing skips clone size in some rows; elsewhere it reads once, few, many or a size class.

TRBJ2-1 TRBV2 TRBD2 many TGTGCCAGCAGTGAGGAGACTAGCTTTTCCTACAATGAGCAGTTCTTC CASSEETSFSYNEQFF
TRBJ2-3 TRBV6-5 TRBD1 many TGTGCCAGCAGTCGAGGACAGGGCCCTGGTACGCAGTATTTT CASSRGQGPGTQYF
TRBJ1-5 TRBV19 TRBD1 many TGTGCCAGTAGTATCACAGGGGATAATCAGCCCCAGCATTTT CASSITGDNQPQHF
TRBJ2-1 TRBV5-1 TRBD2 NA TGCGCCAGCAGTCTCTGGGCGGGACTAGATGGCAATGAGCAGTTCTTC CASSLWAGLDGNEQFF
TRBJ2-3 TRBV18 NA many TGTGCCAGCTCACCCCTCGAGCAGACAGATACGCAGTATTTT CASSPLEQTDTQYF
TRBJ1-1 TRBV28 NA NA TGTGCCAGCAGGGGGGAGACAGGTAAAGCTTTCTTT CASRGETGKAFF
TRBJ2-4 TRBV13 NA NA TGTGCCAGCAGCCCAGTGGGGACTCCCAAAAACATTCAGTACTTC CASSPVGTPKNIQYF
TRBJ2-7 TRBV6-5 NA NA TGTGCCAGCAGCCCCGGGGGAGCGCTCTCCTACGAGCAGTACTTC CASSPGGALSYEQYF
TRBJ1-5 TRBV5-1 NA many TGCGCCAGCAGCTTGGTCCCGGGGCCCAATCAGCCCCAGCATTTT CASSLVPGPNQPQHF
TRBJ1-1 TRBV5-1 NA NA TGCGCCAGCAGCTTGAAGTGGCCACCTACTGAAGCTTTCTTT CASSLKWPPTEAFF
TRBJ1-2 TRBV29-1 NA many TGCAGCGTTGAACCTCGGGGACCGAACTATGGCTACACCTTC CSVEPRGPNYGYTF
TRBJ2-2 TRBV10-2 TRBD2 NA TGCGCCAGCAGACGAGCGGGAGAGATCGGGGAGCTGTTTTTT CASRRAGEIGELFF
TRBJ1-5 TRBV28 NA NA TGTGCCAGCACCTGGGGACCGACTAGCAATCAGCCCCAGCATTTT CASTWGPTSNQPQHF
TRBJ2-5 TRBV6-1 NA many TGTGCCACCGGAGGGCAGGGGGAGTCAGAGACCCAGTACTTC CATGGQGESETQYF
TRBJ2-1 TRBV2 TRBD1 many TGTGCCAGCAGTCCGGGACAGGGGGCGCTGAATGAGCAGTTCTTC CASSPGQGALNEQFF
TRBJ1-3 TRBV6-6 NA few TGTGCCAGCAGTTCTCGACAGAGCTCTGGAAACACCATATATTTT CASSSRQSSGNTIYF
TRBJ1-2 TRBV4-1 NA many TGCGCCAGCAGCCAAGGGGGCAGTGGCTACACCTTC CASSQGGSGYTF
TRBJ2-2 TRBV20-1 NA NA TGCAGTGCTTGGACAGCCGAGACGAACACCGGGGAGCTGTTTTTT CSAWTAETNTGELFF
TRBJ2-1 TRBV12-5 TRBD2 NA TGTGCTAGTGGTTTGTCGGTACTAGCGGGAAACAATGAGCAGTTCTTC CASGLSVLAGNNEQFF
TRBJ2-2 TRBV7-3 TRBD2 many TGTGCCAGCAGCCCACGACTAGCGGGAGCGAGGGCCGGGGAGCTGTTTTTT CASSPRLAGARAGELFF
TRBJ2-2 TRBV7-2 TRBD2 few TGTGCCAGCAGCCCTAGCGGGACCGGCGGGGAGCTGTTTTTT CASSPSGTGGELFF
TRBJ2-1 TRBV29-1 NA many TGCAGCGTTGACCCTACCGGGGTCAATGAGCAGTTCTTC CSVDPTGVNEQFF
TRBJ2-1 TRBV20-1 TRBD2 many TGCAGTGCTCCGGATAGCGGGAGGGCCACTGAGCAGTTCTTC CSAPDSGRATEQFF
TRBJ1-5 TRBV24-1 TRBD1 many TGTGCCACCAGTGATAGCAGGGGGCCGGATCAGCCCCAGCATTTT CATSDSRGPDQPQHF
TRBJ2-3 TRBV6-6 NA NA TGTGCCAGCAGTTCCACCACAGATACGCAGTATTTT CASSSTTDTQYF
TRBJ2-3 TRBV7-2 TRBD2 many TGTGCCAGCAGCAGCCTGACTAGCGTCAGGTATTTT CASSSLTSVRYF
TRBJ2-6 TRBV6-1 NA few TGTGCCAGCAGTGAACTAGCTGGGGCCAACGTCCTGACTTTC CASSELAGANVLTF
TRBJ1-2 TRBV25-1 NA many TGTGCCAGCAGTGAATATCAAGGTTTTGGCTACACCTTC CASSEYQGFGYTF
TRBJ2-1 TRBV29-1 TRBD2 few TGCAGCGTTGAAGCGCGGCAGGACTATAGCGGGAGGCTTTACAATGAGCAGTTCTTC CSVEARQDYSGRLYNEQFF
TRBJ2-1 TRBV11-3 TRBD2 few TGTGCCAGCAGCTTAGAGAGCGGGGTACGATTTAGGGATGAGCAGTTCTTC CASSLESGVRFRDEQFF
TRBJ2-1 TRBV5-4 NA NA TGTGCCAGCAGCTTTGAGAGCTGGGATGAGCAGTTCTTC CASSFESWDEQFF
TRBJ2-7 TRBV7-3 TRBD2 many TGTGCCAGCAGCCCTGGGACTATCAGGGAGCAGTACTTC CASSPGTIREQYF
TRBJ1-1 TRBV10-3 NA many TGTGCCATCAGTGAGTCTGCAGGGAACACTGAAGCTTTCTTT CAISESAGNTEAFF
TRBJ1-1 TRBV20-1 NA many TGCAGTGCTAGTGCTCCGGGGAACTCGAACACTGAAGCTTTCTTT CSASAPGNSNTEAFF
TRBJ1-1 TRBV30 NA many TGTGCCTGGAGTGTAACATGGTTGAACACTGAAGCTTTCTTT CAWSVTWLNTEAFF
TRBJ2-1 TRBV27 NA many TGTGCCAGCAGTTTATCGGCGTACTCCTACAATGAGCAGTTCTTC CASSLSAYSYNEQFF
TRBJ2-4 TRBV7-9 NA few TGTGCCAGCAGCTTGGCCGGGGGCCGAAACATTCAGTACTTC CASSLAGGRNIQYF